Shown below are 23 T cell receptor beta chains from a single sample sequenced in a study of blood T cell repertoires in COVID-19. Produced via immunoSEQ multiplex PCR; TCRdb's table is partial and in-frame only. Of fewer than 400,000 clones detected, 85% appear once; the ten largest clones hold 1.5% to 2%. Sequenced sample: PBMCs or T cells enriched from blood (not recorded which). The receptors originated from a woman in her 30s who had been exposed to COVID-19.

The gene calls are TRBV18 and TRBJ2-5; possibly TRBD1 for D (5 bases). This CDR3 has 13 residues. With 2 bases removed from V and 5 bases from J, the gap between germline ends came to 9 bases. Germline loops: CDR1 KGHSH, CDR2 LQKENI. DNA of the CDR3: TGTGCCAGCTCACCATCAGGGTTCGAGACCCAGTACTTC. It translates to CASSPSGFETQYF.

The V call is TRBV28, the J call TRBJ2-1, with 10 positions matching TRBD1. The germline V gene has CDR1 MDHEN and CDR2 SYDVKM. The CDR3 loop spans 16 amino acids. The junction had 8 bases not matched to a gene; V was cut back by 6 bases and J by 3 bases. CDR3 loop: CASSPAGQGNYNEQFF. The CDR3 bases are TGTGCCAGCAGCCCTGCGGGACAGGGGAACTACAATGAGCAGTTCTTC.

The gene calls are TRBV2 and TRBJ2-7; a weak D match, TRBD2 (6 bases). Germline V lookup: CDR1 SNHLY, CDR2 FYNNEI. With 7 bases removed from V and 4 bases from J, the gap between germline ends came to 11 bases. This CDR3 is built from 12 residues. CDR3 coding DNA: TGTGCCAGCAATGGAGGGGTTTACGAGCAGTACTTC. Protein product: CASNGGVYEQYF.

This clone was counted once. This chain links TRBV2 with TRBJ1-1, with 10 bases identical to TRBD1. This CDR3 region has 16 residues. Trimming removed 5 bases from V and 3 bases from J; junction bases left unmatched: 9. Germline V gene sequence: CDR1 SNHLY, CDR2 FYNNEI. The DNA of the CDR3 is TGTGCCAGCAGTCGTCCCGGGACAGGGGCGGACACTGAAGCTTTCTTT. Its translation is CASSRPGTGADTEAFF.

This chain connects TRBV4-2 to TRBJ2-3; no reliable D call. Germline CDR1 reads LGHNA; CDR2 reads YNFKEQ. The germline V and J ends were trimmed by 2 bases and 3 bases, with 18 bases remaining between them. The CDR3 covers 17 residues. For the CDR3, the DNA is TGTGCCAGCAGCCAACCCCTGGGCACCAACCCTACAGATACGCAGTATTTT. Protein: CASSQPLGTNPTDTQYF.

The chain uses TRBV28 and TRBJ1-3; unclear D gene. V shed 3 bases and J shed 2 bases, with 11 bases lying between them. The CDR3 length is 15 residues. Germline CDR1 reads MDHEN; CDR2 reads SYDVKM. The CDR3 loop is CASSLIGSTGNTIYF. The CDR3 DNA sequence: TGTGCCAGCAGTTTGATCGGGTCAACTGGAAACACCATATATTTT.

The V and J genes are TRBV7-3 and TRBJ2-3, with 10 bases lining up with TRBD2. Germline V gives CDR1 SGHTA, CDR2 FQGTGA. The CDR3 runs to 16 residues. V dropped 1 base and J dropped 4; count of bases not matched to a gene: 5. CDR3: CASSLRLAGAADTQYF. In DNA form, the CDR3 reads TGTGCCAGCAGCTTAAGGCTAGCGGGAGCTGCAGATACGCAGTATTTT.

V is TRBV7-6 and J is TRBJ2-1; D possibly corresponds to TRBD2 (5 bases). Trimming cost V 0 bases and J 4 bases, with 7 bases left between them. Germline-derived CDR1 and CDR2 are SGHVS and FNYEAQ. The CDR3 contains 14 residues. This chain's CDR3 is CASSLARTYNEQFF. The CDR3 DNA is TGTGCCAGCAGCTTAGCCAGGACTTACAATGAGCAGTTCTTC.

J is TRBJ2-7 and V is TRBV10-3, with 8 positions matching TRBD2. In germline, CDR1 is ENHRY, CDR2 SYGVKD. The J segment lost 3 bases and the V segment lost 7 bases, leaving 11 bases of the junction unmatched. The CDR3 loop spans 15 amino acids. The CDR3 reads CAIKEGSGADYEQYF. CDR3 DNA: TGTGCCATCAAGGAAGGTAGCGGGGCCGACTACGAGCAGTACTTC.

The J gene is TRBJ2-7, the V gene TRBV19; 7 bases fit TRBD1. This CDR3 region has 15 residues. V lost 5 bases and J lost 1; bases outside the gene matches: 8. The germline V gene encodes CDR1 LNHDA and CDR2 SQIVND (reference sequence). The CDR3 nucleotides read TGTGCCAGTAGTCCCGGGACAGACCGTTCCTACGAGCAGTACTTC. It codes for CASSPGTDRSYEQYF.

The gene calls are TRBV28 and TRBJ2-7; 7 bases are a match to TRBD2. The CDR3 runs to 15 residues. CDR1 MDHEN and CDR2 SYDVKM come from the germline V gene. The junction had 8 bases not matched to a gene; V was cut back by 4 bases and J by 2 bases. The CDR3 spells CASSSVGRAPYEQYF. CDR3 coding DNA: TGTGCCAGCAGTTCTGTTGGGAGGGCCCCCTACGAGCAGTACTTC.

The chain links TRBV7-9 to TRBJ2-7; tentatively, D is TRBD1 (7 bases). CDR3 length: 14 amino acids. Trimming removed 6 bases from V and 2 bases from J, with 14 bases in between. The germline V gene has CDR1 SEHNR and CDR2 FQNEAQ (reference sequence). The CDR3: CASSLGGQTYEQYF. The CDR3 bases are TGTGCCAGCAGTCTCGGGGGACAGACCTACGAGCAGTACTTC.

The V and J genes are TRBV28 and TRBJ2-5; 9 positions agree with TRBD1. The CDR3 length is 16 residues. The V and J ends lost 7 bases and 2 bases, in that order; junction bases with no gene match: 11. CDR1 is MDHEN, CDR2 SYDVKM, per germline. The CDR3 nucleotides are TGTGCCAGCAAGCCCGAACAGGGGGCCGTTCAAGAGACCCAGTACTTC. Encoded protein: CASKPEQGAVQETQYF.

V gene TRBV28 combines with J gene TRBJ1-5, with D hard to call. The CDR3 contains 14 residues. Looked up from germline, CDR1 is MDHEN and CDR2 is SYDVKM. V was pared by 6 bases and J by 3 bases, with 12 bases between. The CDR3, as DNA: TGTGCCAGCAGCCCTTCAGGTCTCAATCAGCCCCAGCATTTT. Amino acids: CASSPSGLNQPQHF.

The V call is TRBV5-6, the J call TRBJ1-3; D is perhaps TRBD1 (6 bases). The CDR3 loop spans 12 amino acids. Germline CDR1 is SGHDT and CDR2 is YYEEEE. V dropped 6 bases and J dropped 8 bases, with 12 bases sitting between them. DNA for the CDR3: TGTGCCAGCACGGACAGACAACACACCATATATTTT. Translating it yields CASTDRQHTIYF.

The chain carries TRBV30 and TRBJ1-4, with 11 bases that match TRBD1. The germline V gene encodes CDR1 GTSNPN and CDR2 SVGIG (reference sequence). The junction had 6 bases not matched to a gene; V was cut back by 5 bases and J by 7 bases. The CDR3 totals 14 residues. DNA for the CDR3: TGTGCCTGGTCATGGGGACAGGGGGGTGAAAAACTGTTTTTT. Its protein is CAWSWGQGGEKLFF.

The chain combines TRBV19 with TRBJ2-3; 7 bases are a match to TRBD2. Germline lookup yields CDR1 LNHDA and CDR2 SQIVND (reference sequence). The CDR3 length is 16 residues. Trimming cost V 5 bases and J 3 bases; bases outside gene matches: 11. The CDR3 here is CASSSIAGTWTDTQYF. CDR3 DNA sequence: TGTGCCAGTAGTTCGATAGCGGGCACGTGGACAGATACGCAGTATTTT.

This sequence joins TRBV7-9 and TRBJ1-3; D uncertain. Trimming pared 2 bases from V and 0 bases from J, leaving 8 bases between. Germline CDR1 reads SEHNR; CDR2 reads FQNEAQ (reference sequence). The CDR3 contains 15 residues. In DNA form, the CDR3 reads TGTGCCAGCAGCTTAATTGGGCACTCTGGAAACACCATATATTTT. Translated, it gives CASSLIGHSGNTIYF. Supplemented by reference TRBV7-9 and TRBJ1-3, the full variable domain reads DTGVSQNPRHKITKRGQNVTFRCDPISEHNRLYWYRQTLGQGPEFLTYFQNEAQLEKSRLLSDRFSAERPKGSFSTLEIQRTEQGDSAMYLCASSLIGHSGNTIYFGEGSWLTVV.

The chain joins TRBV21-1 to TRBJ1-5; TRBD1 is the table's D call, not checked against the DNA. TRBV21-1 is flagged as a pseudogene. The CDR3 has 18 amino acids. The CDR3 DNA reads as TGTGCCAGCAGCAAAAAATTACAGGGAAGGATTAGCAATCAGCCCCAGCATTTT. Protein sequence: CASSKKLQGRISNQPQHF.

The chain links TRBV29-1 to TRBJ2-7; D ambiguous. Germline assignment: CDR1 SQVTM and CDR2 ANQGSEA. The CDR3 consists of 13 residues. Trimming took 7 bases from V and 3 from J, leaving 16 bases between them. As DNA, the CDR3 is TGCAGCGCTGTAGGCGGCTCATACTACGAGCAGTACTTC. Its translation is CSAVGGSYYEQYF.

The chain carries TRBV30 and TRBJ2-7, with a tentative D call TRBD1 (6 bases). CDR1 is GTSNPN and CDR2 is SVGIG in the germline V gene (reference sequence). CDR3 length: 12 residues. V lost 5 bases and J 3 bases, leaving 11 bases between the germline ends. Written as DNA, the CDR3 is TGTGCCTGGGGGGTGACAGGCTACGAGCAGTACTTC. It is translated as CAWGVTGYEQYF.

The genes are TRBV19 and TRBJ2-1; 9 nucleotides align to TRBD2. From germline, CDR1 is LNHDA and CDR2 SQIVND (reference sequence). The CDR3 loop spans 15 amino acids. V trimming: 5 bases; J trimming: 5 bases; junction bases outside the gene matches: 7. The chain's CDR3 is CASSSSGGPNNEQFF. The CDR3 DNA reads TGTGCCAGTAGTTCAAGCGGGGGGCCTAACAATGAGCAGTTCTTC. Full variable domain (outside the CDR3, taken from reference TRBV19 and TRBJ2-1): DGGITQSPKYLFRKEGQNVTLSCEQNLNHDAMYWYRQDPGQGLRLIYYSQIVNDFQKGDIAEGYSVSREKKESFPLTVTSAQKNPTAFYLCASSSSGGPNNEQFFGPGTRLTVL.

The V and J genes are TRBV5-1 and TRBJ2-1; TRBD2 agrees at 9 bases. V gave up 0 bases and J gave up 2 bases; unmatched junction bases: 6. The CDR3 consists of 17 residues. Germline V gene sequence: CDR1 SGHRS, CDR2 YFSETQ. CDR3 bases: TGCGCCAGCAGCTTGGCCCTAGCGGGACACCCCTACAATGAGCAGTTCTTC. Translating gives CASSLALAGHPYNEQFF. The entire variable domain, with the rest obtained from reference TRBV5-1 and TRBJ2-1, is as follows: KAGVTQTPRYLIKTRGQQVTLSCSPISGHRSVSWYQQTPGQGLQFLFEYFSETQRNKGNFPGRFSGRQFSNSRSEMNVSTLELGDSALYLCASSLALAGHPYNEQFFGPGTRLTVL.